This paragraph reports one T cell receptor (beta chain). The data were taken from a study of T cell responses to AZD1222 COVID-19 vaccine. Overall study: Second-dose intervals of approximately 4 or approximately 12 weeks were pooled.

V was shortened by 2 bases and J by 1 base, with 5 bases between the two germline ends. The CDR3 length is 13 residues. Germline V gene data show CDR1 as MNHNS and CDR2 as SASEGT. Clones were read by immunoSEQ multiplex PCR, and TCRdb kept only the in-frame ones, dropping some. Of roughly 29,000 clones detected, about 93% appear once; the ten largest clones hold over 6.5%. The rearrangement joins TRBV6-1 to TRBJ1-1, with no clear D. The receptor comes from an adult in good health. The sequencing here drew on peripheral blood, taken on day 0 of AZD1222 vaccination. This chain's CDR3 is CASSEIRNTEAFF. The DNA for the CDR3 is TGTGCCAGCAGTGAAATCAGGAACACTGAAGCTTTCTTT.